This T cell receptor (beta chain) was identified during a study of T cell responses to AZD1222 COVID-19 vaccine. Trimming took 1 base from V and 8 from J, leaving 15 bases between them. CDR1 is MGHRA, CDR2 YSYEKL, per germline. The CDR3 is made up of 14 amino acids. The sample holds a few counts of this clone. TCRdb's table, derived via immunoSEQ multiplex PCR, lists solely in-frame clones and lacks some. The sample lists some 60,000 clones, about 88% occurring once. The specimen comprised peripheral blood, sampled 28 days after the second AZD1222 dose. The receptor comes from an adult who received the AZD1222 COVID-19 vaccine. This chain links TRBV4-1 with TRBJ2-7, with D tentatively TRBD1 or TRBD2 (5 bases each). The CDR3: CASSQGFMGVQQYF. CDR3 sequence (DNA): TGCGCCAGCAGCCAAGGGTTTATGGGGGTTCAGCAGTACTTC.